This T cell receptor (beta chain) was found in a study of Graves' ophthalmopathy and Graves' hyperthyroidism. Study-level information: The study drew peripheral blood at initial diagnosis, before any treatment.

RNA transcripts served as template for amplifying TCR beta CDR3 sequences. Following a first-round RT-PCR that used HTBI primers, a second-round multiplex PCR was carried out. TCRdb recomputed calls from the multiplex PCR reads with MiXCR, one row per CDR3 protein. The data show 200,000 to 300,000 distinct CDR3 sequences, 40% to 50% seen once. A duration under 3 months, NOSPECS ≥4, CAS ≥3 and moderate-to-severe activity characterized the donors with ophthalmopathy. Fresh peripheral blood (around 9.7 ml) yielded the PBMCs. The study's findings and limits: A majority of expanded thyroid clonotypes exceeding 0.001 frequency were likewise present in blood.

This clonotype was found a few times. The antigen is not known. From germline, CDR1 is SGDLS and CDR2 YYNGEE. With 4 bases removed from V and 10 bases from J, the gap between germline ends came to 21 bases. The CDR3 runs 16 residues. The specimen sequenced was peripheral blood. The TCR sequence derives from an adult man with Graves' ophthalmopathy. The chain uses TRBV9 and TRBJ1-6; perhaps TRBD1 as D (5 bases). The CDR3 region is CASSLTGTYLGSPLHF. CDR3 sequence (DNA): TGTGCCAGCAGCTTGACCGGGACCTATTTAGGGTCACCCCTCCACTTT.